Here is one T cell receptor beta chain with its context. Its antigen is as yet unknown. Profiling relied on immunoSEQ multiplex PCR, and the TCRdb table lists in-frame clones only, not all of them. This sample has 12,000 or so clones, with roughly 84% found just once. This entry is derived from a study of OX40 agonist ivuxolimab in advanced cancers. V lost 5 bases and J 5 bases, leaving 15 bases between the germline ends. CDR3 size: 14 residues. Per germline, CDR1 LNHDA and CDR2 SQIVND (reference sequence). General study results and limits: Doses of 0.1 to 3.0 mg/kg were accompanied by clonal expansion of CD4+ and CD8+ blood T cells by week 6.

This receptor was taken from an adult with an advanced solid tumor such as melanoma, head and neck, liver or kidney cancer. Sequencing was performed on CD4+ or CD8+ T cells sorted from blood, taken in a trial of the OX40 agonist ivuxolimab. The chain recombines TRBV19 with TRBJ2-5; perhaps TRBD2 as D (6 bases). CDR3 nucleotide sequence: TGTGCCAGTAGTCCTCTGGGGGGTCCGGAGACCCAGTACTTC. Amino acids: CASSPLGGPETQYF.